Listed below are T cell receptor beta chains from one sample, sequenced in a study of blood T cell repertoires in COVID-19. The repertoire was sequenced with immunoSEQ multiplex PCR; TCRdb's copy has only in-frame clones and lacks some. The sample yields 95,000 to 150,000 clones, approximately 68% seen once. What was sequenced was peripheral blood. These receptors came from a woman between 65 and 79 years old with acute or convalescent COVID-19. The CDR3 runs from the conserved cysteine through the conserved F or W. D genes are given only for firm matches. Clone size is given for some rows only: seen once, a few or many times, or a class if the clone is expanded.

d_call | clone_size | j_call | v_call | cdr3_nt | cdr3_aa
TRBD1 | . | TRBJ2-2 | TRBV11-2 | TGTGCCAGCAGCAGAACTACAGGGGGTAGAAACACCGGGGAGCTGTTTTTT | CASSRTTGGRNTGELFF
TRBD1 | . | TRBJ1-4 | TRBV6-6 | TGTGCCAGCAGTCATAACAGGGGGCGCAGAGGGGGTGATGAAAAACTGTTTTTT | CASSHNRGRRGGDEKLFF
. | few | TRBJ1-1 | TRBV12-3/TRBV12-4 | TGTGCCAGCAGGACACAGGTTACCGCGGAAGCTTTCTTT | CASRTQVTAEAFF
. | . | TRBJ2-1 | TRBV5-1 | TGCGCCAGCAGCTTACAGGGACACGAGCAGTTCTTC | CASSLQGHEQFF
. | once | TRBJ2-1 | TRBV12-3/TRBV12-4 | TGTGCAGTCGGGGGAACCTACAATGAGCAGTTCTTC | CAVGGTYNEQFF
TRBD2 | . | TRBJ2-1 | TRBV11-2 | TGTGCCAGCAGCCCTAGACTAGCGCTCTACAATGAGCAGTTCTTC | CASSPRLALYNEQFF
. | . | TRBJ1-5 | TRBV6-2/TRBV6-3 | TGTGCCAGCAGTTATAACAGGGAGCTGGGCAATCAGCCCCAGCATTTT | CASSYNRELGNQPQHF
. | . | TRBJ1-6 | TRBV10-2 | TGCGCCAGCCGACAGTATAATTCACCCCTCCACTTT | CASRQYNSPLHF
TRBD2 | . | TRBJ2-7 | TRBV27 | TGTGCCAGCAGTTTATATCTCCCCGGACTAGCGGGAACTGGGGAGCAGTACTTC | CASSLYLPGLAGTGEQYF
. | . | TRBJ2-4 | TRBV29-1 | TGCAGCGTTGATGGATCTCTGCGGGGACAAAACATTCAGTACTTC | CSVDGSLRGQNIQYF
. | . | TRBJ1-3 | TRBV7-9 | TGTGCCAGCAGCTTATATGGAGGGGCGGACACCATATATTTT | CASSLYGGADTIYF
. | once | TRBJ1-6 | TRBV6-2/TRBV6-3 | TGTGCCAGCAGTTCGGCGGGGGGTAATTCACCCCTCCACTTT | CASSSAGGNSPLHF
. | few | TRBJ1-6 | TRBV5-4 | TGTGCCAGCAGCTTGATTGGGGAGGTTAGCTCACCCCTCCACTTT | CASSLIGEVSSPLHF
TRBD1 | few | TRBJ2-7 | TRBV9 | TGTGCCAGCAGCGTAGGGGGACAGGCCACCTACGAGCAGTACTTC | CASSVGGQATYEQYF
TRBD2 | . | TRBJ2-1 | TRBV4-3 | TGCGCCAGCAGCCAAGAACCACTAGCGGGGGGACTAAACTACAATGAGCAGTTCTTC | CASSQEPLAGGLNYNEQFF
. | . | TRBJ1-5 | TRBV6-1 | TGTGCCAGCAGTGAACGACAGAATCAGCCCCAGCATTTT | CASSERQNQPQHF
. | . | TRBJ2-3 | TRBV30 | TGTGCCTGGAAATATAGTAACACAGATACGCAGTATTTT | CAWKYSNTDTQYF
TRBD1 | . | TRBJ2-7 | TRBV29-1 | TGCAGCGCCGGGACAGGTTACGAGCAGTACTTC | CSAGTGYEQYF
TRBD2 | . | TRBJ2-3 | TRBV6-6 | TGTGCCAGCAGTTATATTAGCGGGGGGGCAGATACGCAGTATTTT | CASSYISGGADTQYF
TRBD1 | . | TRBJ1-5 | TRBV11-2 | TGTGCCAGCAGCTTTGACAGGGGCCCTAATCAGCCCCAGCATTTT | CASSFDRGPNQPQHF
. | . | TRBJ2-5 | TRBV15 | TGTGCCACCAGCAGATCGACAGTGTACCAAGAGACCCAGTACTTC | CATSRSTVYQETQYF
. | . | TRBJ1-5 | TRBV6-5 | TGTGCCAGTAAGTCCACCGGGGGGCCCCAGCATTTT | CASKSTGGPQHF
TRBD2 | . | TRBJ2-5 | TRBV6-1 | TGTGCCAGCAGTGAATTTTTTGGGACTAGCGGAAAACAAGAGACCCAGTACTTC | CASSEFFGTSGKQETQYF
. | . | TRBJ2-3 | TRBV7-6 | TGTGCCAGCAGCTTAGGCTTGGCGGGGGCACCGGGCACAGATACGCAGTATTTT | CASSLGLAGAPGTDTQYF
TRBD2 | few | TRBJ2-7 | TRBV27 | TGTGCCAGCAGGTATAGCGGGGCTACCTACGAGCAGTACTTC | CASRYSGATYEQYF
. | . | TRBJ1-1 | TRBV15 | TGTGCCACCAGCAGAGATAGGACAGAAGCTTTCTTT | CATSRDRTEAFF
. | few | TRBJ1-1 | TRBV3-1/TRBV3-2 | TGTGCCAGCAGCCAATCCCGGAGGGAGATGAACACTGAAGCTTTCTTT | CASSQSRREMNTEAFF
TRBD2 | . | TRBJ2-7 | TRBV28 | TGTGCCAGCACCTCCGGCGGGGGCTCCTACGAGCAGTACTTC | CASTSGGGSYEQYF
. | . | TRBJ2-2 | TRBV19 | TGTGCCAGTAGTATCAGTCTGGCCTCCATAAACACCGGGGAGCTGTTTTTT | CASSISLASINTGELFF
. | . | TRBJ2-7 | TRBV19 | TGTGCCAGTAAAGGACAGGGAGGGTACGAGCAGTACTTC | CASKGQGGYEQYF
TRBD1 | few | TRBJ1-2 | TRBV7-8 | TGTGCCAGCAGCCCACAGGGGGCAGGCGATTCTACCCTCTATGGCTACACCTTC | CASSPQGAGDSTLYGYTF
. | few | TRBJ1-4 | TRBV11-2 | TGTGCCAGCAGCTTCCACCCCCCGGGACTGAAAACCAATGAAAAACTGTTTTTT | CASSFHPPGLKTNEKLFF
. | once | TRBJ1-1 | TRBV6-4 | TGTGCCAGCAGTGAACAGGGTACGGACAAAACCCTGAACACTGAAGCTTTCTTT | CASSEQGTDKTLNTEAFF
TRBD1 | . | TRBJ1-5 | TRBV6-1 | TGTGCCAGCAGTGCCTTGACAGGGGGAATGAGCAATCAGCCCCAGCATTTT | CASSALTGGMSNQPQHF
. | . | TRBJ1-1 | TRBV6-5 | TGTGCCAGCAGCCCAGGGTTGAACACTGAAGCTTTCTTT | CASSPGLNTEAFF
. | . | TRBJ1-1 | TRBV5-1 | TGCGCCAGCATAGGACAGTGGGACACTGAAGCTTTCTTT | CASIGQWDTEAFF
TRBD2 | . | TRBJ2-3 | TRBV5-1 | TGCGCCAGCAGCGCTAGCGGGGTCACAGATACGCAGTATTTT | CASSASGVTDTQYF